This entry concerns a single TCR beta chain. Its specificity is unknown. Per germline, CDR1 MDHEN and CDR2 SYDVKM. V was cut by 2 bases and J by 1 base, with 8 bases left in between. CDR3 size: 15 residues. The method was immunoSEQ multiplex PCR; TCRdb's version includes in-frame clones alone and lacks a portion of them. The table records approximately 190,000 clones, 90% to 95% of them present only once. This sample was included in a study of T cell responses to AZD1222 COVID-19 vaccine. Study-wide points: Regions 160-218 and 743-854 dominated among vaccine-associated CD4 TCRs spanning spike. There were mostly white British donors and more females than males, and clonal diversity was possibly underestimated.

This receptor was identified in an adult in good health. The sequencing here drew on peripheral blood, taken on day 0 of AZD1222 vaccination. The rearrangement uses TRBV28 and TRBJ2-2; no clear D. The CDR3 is CASSLGGKNTGELFF. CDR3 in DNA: TGTGCCAGCAGTTTAGGTGGGAAGAACACCGGGGAGCTGTTTTTT.